This T cell receptor beta chain was recorded in a study of molecular identifiers for immune sequencing clone quantification. MiXCR, run by TCRdb on the PCR reads, gives a single entry per CDR3 protein. The table shows some 320,000 distinct CDR3 sequences, with around a fifth occurring only once. This clonotype was counted at least ten times. Per the germline V gene, CDR1 is MGHRA and CDR2 is YSYEKL. With 3 bases clipped from V and 0 bases from J, the junction kept 6 bases outside the gene matches. This CDR3 is built from 16 residues. Sequenced input: naive CD8+ T cells from blood, with Jurkat cell RNA spiked in. Subset given: FACS-sorted CD8+CD4-CCR7+CD45RA+ naive T cells. The TCR sequence derives from a human donor in good health. Some libraries in this study had Jurkat cell RNA spiked in. V and J are TRBV4-1 and TRBJ1-1; 8 bases match TRBD1. In DNA, the CDR3 is TGCGCCAGCAGCCAGCCGGACAGGGTCATGAACACTGAAGCTTTCTTT. Its translation is CASSQPDRVMNTEAFF.